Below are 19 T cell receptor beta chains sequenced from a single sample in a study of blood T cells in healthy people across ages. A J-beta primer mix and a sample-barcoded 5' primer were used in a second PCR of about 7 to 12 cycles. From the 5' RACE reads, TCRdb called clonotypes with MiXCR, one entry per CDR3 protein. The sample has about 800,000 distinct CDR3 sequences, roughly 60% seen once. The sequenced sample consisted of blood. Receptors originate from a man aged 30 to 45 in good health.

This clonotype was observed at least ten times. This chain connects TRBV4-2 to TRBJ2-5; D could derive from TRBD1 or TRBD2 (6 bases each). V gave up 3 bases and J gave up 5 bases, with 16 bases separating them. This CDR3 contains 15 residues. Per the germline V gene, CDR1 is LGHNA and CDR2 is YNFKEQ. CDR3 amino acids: CASSQDTLGGETQYF. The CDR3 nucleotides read TGTGCCAGCAGCCAGGATACGCTAGGGGGGGAGACCCAGTACTTC.

The CDR3 spells CASSYPSPETQYF. The CDR3 region has the DNA TGTGCCAGCAGTTACCCTAGCCCCGAGACCCAGTACTTC. The chain links TRBV6-6 to TRBJ2-5, with D tentatively TRBD2 (5 bases). This CDR3 has 13 amino acids. V was clipped by 2 bases and J by 5 bases, with 9 bases between them. Germline V gene lookup returns CDR1 MNHNY and CDR2 SVGAGI (reference sequence).

The CDR3 DNA sequence: TGTGCCAGCAGCTTAGGACTAGCGGGACATCAAGAGACCCAGTACTTC. Residues: CASSLGLAGHQETQYF. This chain connects TRBV7-8 to TRBJ2-5, with 11 bases that match TRBD2. The CDR3 has 16 amino acids. In germline, CDR1 is SGHVS, CDR2 FQNEAQ. With 1 base clipped from V and 2 bases from J, the junction kept 3 bases outside the gene matches.

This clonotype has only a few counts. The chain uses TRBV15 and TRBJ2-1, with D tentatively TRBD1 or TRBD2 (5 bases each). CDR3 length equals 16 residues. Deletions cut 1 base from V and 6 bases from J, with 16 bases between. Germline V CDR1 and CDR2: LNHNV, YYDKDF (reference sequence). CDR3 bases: TGTGCCACCAGCAGAGTGGGACGACCTCGGAGCAATGAGCAGTTCTTC. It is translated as CATSRVGRPRSNEQFF.

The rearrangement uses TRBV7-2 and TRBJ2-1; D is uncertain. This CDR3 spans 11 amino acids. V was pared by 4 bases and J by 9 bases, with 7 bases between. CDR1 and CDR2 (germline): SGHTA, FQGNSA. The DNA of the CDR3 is TGTGCCAGCAGCTCCCGTATTGAGCAGTTCTTC. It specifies CASSSRIEQFF.

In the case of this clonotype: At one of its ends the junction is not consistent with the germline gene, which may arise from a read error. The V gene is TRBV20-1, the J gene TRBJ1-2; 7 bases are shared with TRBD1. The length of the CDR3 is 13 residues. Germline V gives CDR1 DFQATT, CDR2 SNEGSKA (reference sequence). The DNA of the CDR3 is TGCAGTGCTCTTCGACAGGGAGGGTATGGCTACACCTTT. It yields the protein CSALRQGGYGYTF.

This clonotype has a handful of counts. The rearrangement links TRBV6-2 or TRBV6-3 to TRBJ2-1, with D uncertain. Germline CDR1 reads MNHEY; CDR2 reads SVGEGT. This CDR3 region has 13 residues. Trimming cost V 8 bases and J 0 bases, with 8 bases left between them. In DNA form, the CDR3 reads TGTGCCAGCCATCCGGACTCCTACAATGAGCAGTTCTTC. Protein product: CASHPDSYNEQFF.

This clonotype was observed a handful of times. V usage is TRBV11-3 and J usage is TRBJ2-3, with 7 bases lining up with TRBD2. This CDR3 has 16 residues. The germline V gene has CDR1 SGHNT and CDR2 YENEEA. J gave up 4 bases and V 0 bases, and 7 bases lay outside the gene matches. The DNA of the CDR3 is TGTGCCAGCAGCTTAGAGGGACCGGGAGGCCCAGATACGCAGTATTTT. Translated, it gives CASSLEGPGGPDTQYF.

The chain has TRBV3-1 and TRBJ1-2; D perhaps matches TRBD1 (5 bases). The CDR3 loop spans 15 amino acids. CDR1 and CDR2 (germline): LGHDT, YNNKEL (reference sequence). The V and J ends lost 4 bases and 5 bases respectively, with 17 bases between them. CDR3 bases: TGTGCCAGCAGCCCTGGGGGTGGCCGGGGGTATGGCTACACCTTC. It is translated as CASSPGGGRGYGYTF.

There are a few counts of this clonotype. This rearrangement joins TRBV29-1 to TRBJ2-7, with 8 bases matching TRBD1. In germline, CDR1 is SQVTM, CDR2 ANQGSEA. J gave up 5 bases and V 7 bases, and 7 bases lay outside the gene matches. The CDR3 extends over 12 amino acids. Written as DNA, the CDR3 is TGCAGCGCCGGGACAGGCGCCCACGAGCAGTACTTC. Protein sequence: CSAGTGAHEQYF.

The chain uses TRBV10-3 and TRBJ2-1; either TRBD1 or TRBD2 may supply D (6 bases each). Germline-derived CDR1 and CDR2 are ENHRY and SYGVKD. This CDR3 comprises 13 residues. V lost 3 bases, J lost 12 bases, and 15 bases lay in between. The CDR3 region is CAISDPYGGGQFF. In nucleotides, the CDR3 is TGTGCCATCAGTGACCCCTACGGGGGCGGGCAGTTCTTC.

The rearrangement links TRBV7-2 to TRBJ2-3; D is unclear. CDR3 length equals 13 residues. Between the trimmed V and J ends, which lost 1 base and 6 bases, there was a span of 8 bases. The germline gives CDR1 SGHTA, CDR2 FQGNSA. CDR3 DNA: TGTGCCAGCAGCTTAGATAGCTCCGATACGCAGTATTTT. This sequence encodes CASSLDSSDTQYF.

Here the CDR3 DNA reads TGTGCCAGCAGCTTAGAGGGAGACAGGGAAGCTTTCTTT. Residues: CASSLEGDREAFF. The genes are TRBV7-9 and TRBJ1-1, with D tentatively TRBD1 (6 bases). Germline assignment: CDR1 SEHNR and CDR2 FQNEAQ (reference sequence). The length of the CDR3 is 13 residues. V was pared by 1 base and J by 8 bases, with 11 bases between.

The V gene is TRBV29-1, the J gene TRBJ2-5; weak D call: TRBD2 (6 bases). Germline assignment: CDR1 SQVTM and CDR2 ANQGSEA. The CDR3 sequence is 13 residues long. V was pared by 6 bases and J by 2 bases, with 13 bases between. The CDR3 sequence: CSVGGAGQETQYF. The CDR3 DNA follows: TGCAGCGTAGGAGGGGCAGGGCAAGAGACCCAGTACTTC.

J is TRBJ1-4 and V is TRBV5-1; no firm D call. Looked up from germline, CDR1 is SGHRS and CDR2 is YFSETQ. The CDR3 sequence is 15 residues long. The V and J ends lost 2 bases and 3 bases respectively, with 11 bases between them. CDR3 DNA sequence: TGCGCCAGCAGCTTCGATCTGGCGGCTAATGAAAAACTGTTTTTT. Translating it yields CASSFDLAANEKLFF. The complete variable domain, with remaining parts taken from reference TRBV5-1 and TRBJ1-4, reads KAGVTQTPRYLIKTRGQQVTLSCSPISGHRSVSWYQQTPGQGLQFLFEYFSETQRNKGNFPGRFSGRQFSNSRSEMNVSTLELGDSALYLCASSFDLAANEKLFFGSGTQLSVL.

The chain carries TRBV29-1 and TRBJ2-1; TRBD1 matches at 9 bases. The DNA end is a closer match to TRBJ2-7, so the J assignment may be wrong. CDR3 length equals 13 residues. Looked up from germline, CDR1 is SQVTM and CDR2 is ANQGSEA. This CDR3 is CSVRQGDYNEQYF. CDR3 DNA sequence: TGCAGCGTCAGACAGGGGGATTACAATGAGCAGTACTTC.

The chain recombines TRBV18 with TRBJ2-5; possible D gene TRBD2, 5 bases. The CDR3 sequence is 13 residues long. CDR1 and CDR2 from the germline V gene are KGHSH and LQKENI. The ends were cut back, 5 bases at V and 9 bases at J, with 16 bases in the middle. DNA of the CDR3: TGTGCCAGCTCATCGGCGGTAATCGGGGCCCAGTACTTC. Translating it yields CASSSAVIGAQYF.

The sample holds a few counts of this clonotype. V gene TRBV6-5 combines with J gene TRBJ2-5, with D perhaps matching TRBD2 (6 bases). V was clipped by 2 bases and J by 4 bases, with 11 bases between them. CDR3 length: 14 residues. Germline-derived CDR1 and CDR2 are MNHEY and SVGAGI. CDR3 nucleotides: TGTGCCAGCAGTTACAGGCGGGGAAGAGAGACCCAGTACTTC. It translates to CASSYRRGRETQYF.

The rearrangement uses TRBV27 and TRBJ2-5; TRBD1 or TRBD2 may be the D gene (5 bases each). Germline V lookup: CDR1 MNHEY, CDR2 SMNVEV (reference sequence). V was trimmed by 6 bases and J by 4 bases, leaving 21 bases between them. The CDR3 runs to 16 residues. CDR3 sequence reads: CASRRGNSRDGETQYF. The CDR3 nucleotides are TGTGCCAGCAGACGAGGGAACTCCAGGGATGGAGAGACCCAGTACTTC.